This entry features one T cell receptor (beta chain) sequence. Its matching antigen is unknown. One end of the junction varies from germline; a read error may be responsible. This entry belongs to a study of tumor-infiltrating lymphocytes in primary liver carcinoma. General study findings and limits: In tumor-adjacent and tumor-blood pairs, overlap was lower than in tumor region pairs.

Total RNA and DNA came together from about 21-30 mg of bulk tissue without cell sorting. From around 0.5 ug of total RNA, TCR beta-specific cDNA was reverse-transcribed using a constant-region primer. Investigators got TCR beta libraries out of three nested multiplex PCR rounds, done with slightly modified ARM-PCR. Two initial PCR rounds of about 10 cycles each paired TRBV1-TRBV30 forward primers with a C-beta reverse primer. TCRdb re-called the multiplex PCR reads through MiXCR, storing one row per CDR3 protein. The profile shows approximately 190,000 distinct CDR3 sequences, around four fifths of them singletons. Germline loops: CDR1 SQVTM, CDR2 ANQGSEA. The CDR3 has 15 amino acids.

The material sequenced was tumor tissue from primary liver carcinoma. The source is a man aged 40-50 years with primary liver carcinoma and hepatitis B virus infection. The chain uses TRBV29-1 and TRBJ1-1, with 10 bases lining up with TRBD1. Here the CDR3 reads CGVTGGLILDTEAFF. The CDR3 DNA sequence: TGCGGCGTGACAGGGGGCCTCATCCTGGACACTGAAGCTTTCTTT.